This T cell receptor beta chain was documented in a study of blood T cells in healthy people across ages. The use of a sample-barcoded 5' primer and a J-beta primer mix characterized a second PCR of about 6 to 12 cycles. Every single cDNA molecule received a tag from a template-switch adaptor with 12 random nucleotides. TCRdb re-called the 5' RACE reads through MiXCR, storing one row per CDR3 protein. The data show over a million distinct CDR3 sequences, 20% to 25% seen once. This CDR3 is built from 14 residues. V lost 0 bases and J 2 bases, leaving 7 bases between the germline ends. Germline V gives CDR1 MGHRA, CDR2 YSYEKL. Whole-study results and caveats: Investigators viewed diversity estimates from one million T cells as underestimates, the study reported.

This clonotype occurred once. Its antigen is unknown. These data were also filed under a second study, of T cells of mothers and their children. That report notes: A few mothers and their six children, all healthy Caucasians, donated. The yield was over 8 million TCR beta CDR3 reads from each mother and approximately 3 million from each child.

The TCR comes from a girl aged 2 to 9 in good health. The rearrangement joins TRBV4-1 to TRBJ2-5; D gene unclear. Sequencing used blood. The CDR3 sequence: CASSQDMRQETQYF. The CDR3 DNA sequence: TGCGCCAGCAGCCAAGATATGAGACAAGAGACCCAGTACTTC.